These 8 T cell receptor beta chains were all obtained from the same sample, sequenced in a study of blood T cell repertoires in COVID-19. TCRdb's copy holds only in-frame clones and misses some; the assay was immunoSEQ multiplex PCR. The sample holds about 31,000 clones; over 80% are singletons and the top ten take roughly 5.7%. The sample was peripheral blood. All receptors derive from a human donor in a cohort sampled during active COVID-19.

With regard to this clone: Other DNA sequences in the same sample also yield this CDR3. The chain joins TRBV7-9 to TRBJ2-2, with D possibly matching TRBD2 (6 bases). The CDR3 is made up of 14 amino acids. Trimming shortened V by 3 bases and J by 5 bases, and 10 bases separated the two germline ends. Germline CDR1 is SEHNR and CDR2 is FQNEAQ (reference sequence). The CDR3 region is CASSLEGATGELFF. CDR3 nucleotides: TGTGCCAGCAGCTTGGAGGGAGCGACCGGGGAGCTGTTTTTT.

This chain links TRBV4-1 with TRBJ1-5; TRBD1 matches 7 bases. The CDR3 sequence is 17 residues long. V trimming: 4 bases; J trimming: 3 bases; junction bases outside the gene matches: 12. Germline CDR1 MGHRA, CDR2 YSYEKL. The CDR3: CASSRQPQGEANQPQHF. DNA for the CDR3: TGCGCCAGCAGCCGGCAACCCCAGGGGGAGGCCAATCAGCCCCAGCATTTT.

The V gene is TRBV29-1, the J gene TRBJ2-2; D uncertain. The CDR3 is 11 amino acids. V gave up 7 bases and J gave up 6 bases, with 9 bases separating them. Germline-derived CDR1 and CDR2 are SQVTM and ANQGSEA. For the CDR3, the DNA is TGCAGCGCCCGAAGCCCCGGGGAGCTGTTTTTT. Protein product: CSARSPGELFF.

This clone was counted only a few times. The genes are TRBV11-3 and TRBJ1-6; perhaps TRBD1 as D (5 bases). CDR3 length: 12 residues. V lost 3 bases, J lost 9 bases, and 6 bases lay in between. Germline CDR1 and CDR2: SGHNT and YENEEA. The CDR3 DNA is TGTGCCAGCAGCTTGGGGCGTTCACCCCTCCACTTT. The encoded protein is CASSLGRSPLHF.

The rearrangement uses TRBV19 and TRBJ1-3; D unclear. Between the trimmed V and J ends, which lost 6 bases and 0 bases, there was a span of 21 bases. Looked up from germline, CDR1 is LNHDA and CDR2 is SQIVND (reference sequence). The CDR3 runs 18 residues. This CDR3 is CASSPWRGVISSGNTIYF. The DNA of the CDR3 is TGTGCCAGTAGCCCCTGGCGGGGTGTAATAAGCTCTGGAAACACCATATATTTT. Drawing the rest from reference TRBV19 and TRBJ1-3, the complete variable domain is DGGITQSPKYLFRKEGQNVTLSCEQNLNHDAMYWYRQDPGQGLRLIYYSQIVNDFQKGDIAEGYSVSREKKESFPLTVTSAQKNPTAFYLCASSPWRGVISSGNTIYFGEGSWLTVV.

CDR3 loop: CASSPNFRDLFHNEQFF. DNA of the CDR3: TGTGCCAGCAGTCCCAACTTCCGGGACTTGTTCCACAATGAGCAGTTCTTC. J is TRBJ2-1 and V is TRBV6-6; D is possibly TRBD2 (6 bases). The CDR3 has 17 amino acids. Germline CDR1 reads MNHNY; CDR2 reads SVGAGI (reference sequence). Deletions cut 5 bases from V and 5 bases from J, with 22 bases between.

The V and J genes are TRBV30 and TRBJ1-1; maybe TRBD1 (5 bases). CDR1 GTSNPN and CDR2 SVGIG come from the germline V gene (reference sequence). V was cut by 0 bases and J by 9 bases, with 17 bases left in between. This CDR3 region has 14 residues. The CDR3 region has the DNA TGTGCCTGGAGTGTACTAAGGTTCTGGGGCCAAGCTTTCTTT. This translates into CAWSVLRFWGQAFF.

The rearrangement links TRBV6-1 to TRBJ2-7; 7 nucleotides match TRBD1. The CDR3 runs 14 residues. V lost 2 bases to trimming and J lost 2 bases; unmatched junction nucleotides: 3. CDR1 MNHNS and CDR2 SASEGT come from the germline V gene. CDR3 residues: CASSEYRGAYEQYV. CDR3 DNA: TGTGCCAGCAGTGAATACAGGGGCGCCTACGAGCAGTACGTC.